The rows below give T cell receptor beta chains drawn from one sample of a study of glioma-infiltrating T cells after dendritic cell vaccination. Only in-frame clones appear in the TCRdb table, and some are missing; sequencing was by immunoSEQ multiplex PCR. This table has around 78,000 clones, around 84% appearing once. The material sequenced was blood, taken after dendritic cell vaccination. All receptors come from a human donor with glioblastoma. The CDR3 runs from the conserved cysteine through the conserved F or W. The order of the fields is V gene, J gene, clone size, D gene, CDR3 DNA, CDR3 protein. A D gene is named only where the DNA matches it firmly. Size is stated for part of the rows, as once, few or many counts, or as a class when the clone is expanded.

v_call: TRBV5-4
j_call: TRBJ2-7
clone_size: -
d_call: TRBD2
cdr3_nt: TGTGCCAGCAGCTTGGGCAGCGGGGGCGGCACCTACGAGCAGTACTTC
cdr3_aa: CASSLGSGGGTYEQYF

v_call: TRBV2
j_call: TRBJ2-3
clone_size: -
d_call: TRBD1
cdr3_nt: TGTGCCAGCAGAGCAGGACAGGGGCGAGGAGATACGCAGTATTTT
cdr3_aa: CASRAGQGRGDTQYF

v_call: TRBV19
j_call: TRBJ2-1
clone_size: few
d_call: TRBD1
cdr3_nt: TGTGCCAGTACTTCCGGGACAGGGGTCGTCAATGAGCAGTTCTTC
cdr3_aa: CASTSGTGVVNEQFF

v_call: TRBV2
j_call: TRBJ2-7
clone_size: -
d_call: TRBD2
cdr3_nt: TGTGCCAGGTCCCGGGCTAGCGGAACCTACGAGCAGTACTTC
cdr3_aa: CARSRASGTYEQYF

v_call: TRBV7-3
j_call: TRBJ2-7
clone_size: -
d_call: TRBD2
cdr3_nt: TGTGCCAGCAGCTTAGATTCGGCGGGGGGTTACGAGCAGTACTTC
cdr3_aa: CASSLDSAGGYEQYF

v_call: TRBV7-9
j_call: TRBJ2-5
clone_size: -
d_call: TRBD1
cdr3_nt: TGTGCCAGCAGCGGCGGATCCGGGACAGGGAAAGAAGAGACCCAGTACTTC
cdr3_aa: CASSGGSGTGKEETQYF

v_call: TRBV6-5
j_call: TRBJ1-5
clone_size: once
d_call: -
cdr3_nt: TGTGCCAGCAGTTACTCCGGGACAACAAATCAGCCCCAGCATTTT
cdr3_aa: CASSYSGTTNQPQHF

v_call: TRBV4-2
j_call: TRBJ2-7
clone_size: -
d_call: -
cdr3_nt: TGTGCCAGCAGCCAAGGGCAGGGTGCCTCCTACGAGCAGTACTTC
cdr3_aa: CASSQGQGASYEQYF

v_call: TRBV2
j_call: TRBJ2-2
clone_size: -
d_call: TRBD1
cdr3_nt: TGTGCCAGCAGGAGACAGGGAATCAACACCGGGGAGCTGTTTTTT
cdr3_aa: CASRRQGINTGELFF

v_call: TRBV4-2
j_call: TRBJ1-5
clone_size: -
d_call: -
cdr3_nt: TGTGCCAGCAGCCAAGAGCCTAAAGATCAGCCCCAGCATTTT
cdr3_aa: CASSQEPKDQPQHF

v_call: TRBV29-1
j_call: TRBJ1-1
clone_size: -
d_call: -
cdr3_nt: TGCAGCGTTGAAATGAGGGCCGCTAAGGGCACTGAAGCTTTCTTT
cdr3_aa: CSVEMRAAKGTEAFF

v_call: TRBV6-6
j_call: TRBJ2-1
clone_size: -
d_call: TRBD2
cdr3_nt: TGTGCCAGCAGCATAGCGGGCTCCTACAATGAGCAGTTCTTC
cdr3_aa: CASSIAGSYNEQFF

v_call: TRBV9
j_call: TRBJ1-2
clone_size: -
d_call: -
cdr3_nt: TGTGCCAGCAGCGGCACAGGATACTATGGCTACACCTTC
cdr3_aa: CASSGTGYYGYTF

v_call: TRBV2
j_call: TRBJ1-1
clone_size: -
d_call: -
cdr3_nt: TGTGCCAGCAGTGAAGCAGGGGCCACTGAAGCTTTCTTT
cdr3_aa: CASSEAGATEAFF

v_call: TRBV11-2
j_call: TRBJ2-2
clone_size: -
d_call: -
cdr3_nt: TGTGCCAGCAGCCCTAGGGGGTCCGGGTTTCACAGCACCGGGGAGCTGTTTTTT
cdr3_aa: CASSPRGSGFHSTGELFF

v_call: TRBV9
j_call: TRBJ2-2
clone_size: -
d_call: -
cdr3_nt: TGTGCCAGCAGCGACAGGCCCACTAACACCGGGGAGCTGTTTTTT
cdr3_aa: CASSDRPTNTGELFF

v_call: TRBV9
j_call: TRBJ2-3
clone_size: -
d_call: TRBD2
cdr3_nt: TGTGCCAGCAGCGTCCTAGCGGGCACAGATACGCAGTATTTT
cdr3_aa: CASSVLAGTDTQYF

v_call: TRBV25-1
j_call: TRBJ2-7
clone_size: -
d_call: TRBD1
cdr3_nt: TGTGCCAGCAGTGACCGGACAGGGGAGGCCTACGAGCAGTACTTC
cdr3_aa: CASSDRTGEAYEQYF

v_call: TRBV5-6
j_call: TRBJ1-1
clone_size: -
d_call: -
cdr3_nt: TGTGCCAGCAGCTTAATACAGGGAAAGTCAGGGAACACTGAAGCTTTCTTT
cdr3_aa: CASSLIQGKSGNTEAFF

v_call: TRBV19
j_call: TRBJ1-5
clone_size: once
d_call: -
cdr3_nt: TGTGCCAGTAGTACCGACTATAGCAATCAGCCCCAGCATTTT
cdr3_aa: CASSTDYSNQPQHF

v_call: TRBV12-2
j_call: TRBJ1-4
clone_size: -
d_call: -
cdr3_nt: TGTGCAAGTCGCTTACTTACAACCCAAAGTTTCCGGACAGGGTGTATGGAAAAACTGTTTTTT
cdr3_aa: CASRLLTTQSFRTGCMEKLFF

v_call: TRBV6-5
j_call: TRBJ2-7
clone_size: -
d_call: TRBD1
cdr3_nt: TGTGCCAGCAGGGTAGGACAGGTCTACGAGCAGTACTTC
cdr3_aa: CASRVGQVYEQYF

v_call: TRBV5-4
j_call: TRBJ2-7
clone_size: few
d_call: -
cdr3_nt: TGTGCCAGCAGTAAACCGGGAGCCTACGAGCAGTACTTC
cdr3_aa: CASSKPGAYEQYF

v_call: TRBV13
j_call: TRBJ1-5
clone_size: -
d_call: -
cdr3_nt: TGTGCCAGCAGCAAAGGGGCAGGGAAGGCCCAGCCCCAGCATTTT
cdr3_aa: CASSKGAGKAQPQHF

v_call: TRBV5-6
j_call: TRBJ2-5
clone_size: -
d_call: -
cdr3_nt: TGTGCCAGCAGCTTGGCCGACAGGGTGGCGGGGGAGACCCAGTACTTC
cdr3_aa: CASSLADRVAGETQYF

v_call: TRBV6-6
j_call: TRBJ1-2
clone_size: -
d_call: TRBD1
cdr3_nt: TGTGCCAGCAGTTACGAAGGGGGCCCTAACTATGGCTACACCTTC
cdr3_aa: CASSYEGGPNYGYTF

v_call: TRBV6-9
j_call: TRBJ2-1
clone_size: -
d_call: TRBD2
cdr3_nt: TGTGCCAGCAGTTATTTTGTGGGGGGACTAGCGGGTTGGGCCTACAATGAGCAGTTCTTC
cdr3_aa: CASSYFVGGLAGWAYNEQFF

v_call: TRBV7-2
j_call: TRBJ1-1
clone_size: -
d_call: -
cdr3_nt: TGTGCCAGCAGTGTAATGACACAGGTTGAAGCTTTCTTT
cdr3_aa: CASSVMTQVEAFF

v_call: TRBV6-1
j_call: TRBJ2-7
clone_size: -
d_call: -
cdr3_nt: TGTGCCAGCAGTTGGGATAGCGAGTACTACGAGCAGTACTTC
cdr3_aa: CASSWDSEYYEQYF

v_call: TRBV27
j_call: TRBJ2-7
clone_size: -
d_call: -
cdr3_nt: TGTGCCAGCAGTTTAAGAGGGTATAGTGCGTACGAGCAGTACTTC
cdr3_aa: CASSLRGYSAYEQYF

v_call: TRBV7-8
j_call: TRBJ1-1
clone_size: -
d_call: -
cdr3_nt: TGTGCCAGCAGCTTAGTGGACAGAATGAACACTGAAGCTTTCTTT
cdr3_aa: CASSLVDRMNTEAFF

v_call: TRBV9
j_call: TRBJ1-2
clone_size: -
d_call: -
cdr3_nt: TGTGCCAGCAGCGAGGGGACATGGAATGGCTACACCTTC
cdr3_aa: CASSEGTWNGYTF

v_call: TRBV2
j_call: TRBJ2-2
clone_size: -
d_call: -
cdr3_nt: TGTGCCAGCAGGTGGTCAGGGAACACCGGGGAGCTGTTTTTT
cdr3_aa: CASRWSGNTGELFF

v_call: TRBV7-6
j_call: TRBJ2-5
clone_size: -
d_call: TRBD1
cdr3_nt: TGTGCCAGCAGCTTAGCAGTCGGGACAGGGGCCGAGACCCAGTACTTC
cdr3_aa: CASSLAVGTGAETQYF

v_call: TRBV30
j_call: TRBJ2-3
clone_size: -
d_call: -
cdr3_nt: TGTGCCTGGAGTGTACTTGGGTACGGGAGCACAGATACGCAGTATTTT
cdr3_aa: CAWSVLGYGSTDTQYF

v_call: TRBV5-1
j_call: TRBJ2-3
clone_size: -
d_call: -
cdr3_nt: TGCGCCAGCAGCGTCGGACAGACCGGCGGCACAGATACGCAGTATTTT
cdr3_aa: CASSVGQTGGTDTQYF

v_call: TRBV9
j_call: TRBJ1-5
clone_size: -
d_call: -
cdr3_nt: TGTGCCAGCAGCGTATCGGGGACTGGTCAGCCCCAGCATTTT
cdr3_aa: CASSVSGTGQPQHF

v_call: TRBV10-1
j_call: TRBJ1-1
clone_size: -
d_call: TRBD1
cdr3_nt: TGCGCCAGCACTCGGGGTATACAGGGGAGGACTTTCTTT
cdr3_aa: CASTRGIQGRTFF

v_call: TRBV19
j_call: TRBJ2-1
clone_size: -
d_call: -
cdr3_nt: TGTGCCAGTGGAGTATACTCCTACAATGAGCAGTTCTTC
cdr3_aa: CASGVYSYNEQFF

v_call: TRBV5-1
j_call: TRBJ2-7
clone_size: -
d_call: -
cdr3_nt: TGCGCCAGCAGCTTTTTTAGGGCAGGGTCGTTTTCGGATACAATCTACGAGCGGTACTTC
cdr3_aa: CASSFFRAGSFSDTIYERYF

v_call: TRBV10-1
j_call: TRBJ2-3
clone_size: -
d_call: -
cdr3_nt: TGCGCCAGCAGTGAGGACGAGCTGGGGGCTGTAGATACGCAGTATTTT
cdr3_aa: CASSEDELGAVDTQYF

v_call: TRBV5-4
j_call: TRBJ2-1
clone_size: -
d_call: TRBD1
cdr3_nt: TGTGCCAGCAGCGCGCGACAGGGAACCTACAATGAGCAGTTCTTC
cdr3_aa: CASSARQGTYNEQFF

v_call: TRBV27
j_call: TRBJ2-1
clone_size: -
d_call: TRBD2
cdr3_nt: TGTGCCAGCAGTTCGGCGGGAGGCCATGAGCAGTTCTTC
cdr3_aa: CASSSAGGHEQFF

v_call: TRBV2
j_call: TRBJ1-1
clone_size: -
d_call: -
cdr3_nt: TGTGCCAGCAGTGAAGTGGAGGGGACTGAAGCTTTCTTT
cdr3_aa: CASSEVEGTEAFF